This TCR beta chain was documented in a study of blood T cell repertoires in COVID-19. The overall study: Sample material is recorded as cDNA or gDNA derived from T cells, B-cell-depleted T cells, or PBMCs.

Original methodology: Counts of nucleated cells, estimated from reference gene primer amplification, were obtained. Sequencing was performed with immunoSEQ multiplex PCR; in TCRdb, only in-frame clones are kept and a portion is missing. V and J calls and clone size are copied from that table; D and trimming were computed from the DNA. The sample includes around 150,000 clones, roughly 90% of them seen just once. CDR3 length: 15 residues. Germline V gives CDR1 SGHTA, CDR2 FQGNSA. Trimming at V came to 5 bases and at J to 3 bases, leaving 6 bases not matched to a gene. This receptor was obtained from a woman aged 55-70 years with active or convalescent COVID-19. J is TRBJ2-1 and V is TRBV7-2, with 8 bases matching TRBD1. The sample taken for sequencing was peripheral blood. The DNA for the CDR3 is TGTGCCAGCAGCCCTTGGGGACAGGACTACAATGAGCAGTTCTTC. It encodes CASSPWGQDYNEQFF.